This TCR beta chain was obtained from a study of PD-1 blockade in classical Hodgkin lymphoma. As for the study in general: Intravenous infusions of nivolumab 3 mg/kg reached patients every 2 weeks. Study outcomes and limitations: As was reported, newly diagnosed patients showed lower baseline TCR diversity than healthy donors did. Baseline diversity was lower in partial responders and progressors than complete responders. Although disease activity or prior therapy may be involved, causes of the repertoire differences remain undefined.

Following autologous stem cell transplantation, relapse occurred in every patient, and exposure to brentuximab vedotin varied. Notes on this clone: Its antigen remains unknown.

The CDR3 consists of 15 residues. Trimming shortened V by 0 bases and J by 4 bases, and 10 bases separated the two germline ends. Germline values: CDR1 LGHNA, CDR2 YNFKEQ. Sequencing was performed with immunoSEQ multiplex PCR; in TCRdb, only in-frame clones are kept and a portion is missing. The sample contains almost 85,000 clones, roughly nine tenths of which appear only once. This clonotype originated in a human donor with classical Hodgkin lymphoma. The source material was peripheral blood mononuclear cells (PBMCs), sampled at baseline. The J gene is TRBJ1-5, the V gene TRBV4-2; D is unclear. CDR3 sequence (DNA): TGTGCCAGCAGCCAAGATAGGCAGTGGAATCAGCCCCAGCATTTT. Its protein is CASSQDRQWNQPQHF.